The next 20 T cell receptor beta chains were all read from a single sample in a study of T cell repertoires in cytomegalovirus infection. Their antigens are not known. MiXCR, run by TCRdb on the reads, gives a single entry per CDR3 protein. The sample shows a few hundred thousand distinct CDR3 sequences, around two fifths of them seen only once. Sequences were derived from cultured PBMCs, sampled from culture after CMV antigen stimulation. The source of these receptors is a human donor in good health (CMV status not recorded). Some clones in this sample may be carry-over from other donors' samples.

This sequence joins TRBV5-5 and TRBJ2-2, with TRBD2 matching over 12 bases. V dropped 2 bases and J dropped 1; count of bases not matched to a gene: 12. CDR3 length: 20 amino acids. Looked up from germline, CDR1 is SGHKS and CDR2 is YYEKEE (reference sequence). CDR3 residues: CASSFSPQLAGGWNTGELFF. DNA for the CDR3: TGTGCCAGCAGCTTTAGTCCCCAACTAGCGGGAGGTTGGAACACCGGGGAGCTGTTTTTT. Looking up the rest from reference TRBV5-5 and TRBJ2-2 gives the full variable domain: DAGVTQSPTHLIKTRGQQVTLRCSPISGHKSVSWYQQVLGQGPQFIFQYYEKEERGRGNFPDRFSARQFPNYSSELNVNALLLGDSALYLCASSFSPQLAGGWNTGELFFGEGSRLTVL.

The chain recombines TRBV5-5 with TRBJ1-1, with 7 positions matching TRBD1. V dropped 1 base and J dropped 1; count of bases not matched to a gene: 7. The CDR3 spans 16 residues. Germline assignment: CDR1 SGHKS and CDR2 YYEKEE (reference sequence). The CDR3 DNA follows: TGTGCCAGCAGCTTGTTCCTCCGGGACAGGAACACTGAAGCTTTCTTT. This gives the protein CASSLFLRDRNTEAFF.

The CDR3 DNA reads as TGTGCCAGCAGCGCGCTAGCGGGGGGCAGCAGGACCCAGTACTTC. It encodes CASSALAGGSRTQYF. The V and J genes are TRBV7-9 and TRBJ2-5; 11 nucleotides align to TRBD2. This CDR3 spans 15 amino acids. The germline CDR1 and CDR2 sequences are SEHNR and FQNEAQ (reference sequence). V gave up 5 bases and J gave up 7 bases; unmatched junction bases: 9. Together with reference TRBV7-9 and TRBJ2-5, the CDR3 gives the full variable domain: DTGVSQNPRHKITKRGQNVTFRCDPISEHNRLYWYRQTLGQGPEFLTYFQNEAQLEKSRLLSDRFSAERPKGSFSTLEIQRTEQGDSAMYLCASSALAGGSRTQYFGPGTRLLVL.

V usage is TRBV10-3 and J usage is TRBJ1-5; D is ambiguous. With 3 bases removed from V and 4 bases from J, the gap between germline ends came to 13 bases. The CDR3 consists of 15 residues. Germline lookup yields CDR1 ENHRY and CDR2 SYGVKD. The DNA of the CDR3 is TGTGCCATCAGTGACTGGGGAAGTTTAAATCAGCCCCAGCATTTT. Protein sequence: CAISDWGSLNQPQHF.

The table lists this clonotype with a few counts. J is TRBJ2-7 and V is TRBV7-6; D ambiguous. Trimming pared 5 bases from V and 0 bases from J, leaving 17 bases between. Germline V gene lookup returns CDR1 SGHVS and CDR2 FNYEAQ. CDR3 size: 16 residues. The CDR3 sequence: CASSLIPTESSYEQYF. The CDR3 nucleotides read TGTGCCAGCAGCCTCATTCCAACAGAAAGCTCCTACGAGCAGTACTTC.

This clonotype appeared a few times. The CDR3 DNA reads as TGTGCCAGCCGGGCGGGTTCTCGTTACGAGCAGTACTTC. This translates into CASRAGSRYEQYF. This chain connects TRBV6-1 to TRBJ2-7, with D possibly being TRBD2 (5 bases). This CDR3 comprises 13 residues. Germline lookup yields CDR1 MNHNS and CDR2 SASEGT. The V end lost 8 bases, the J end lost 4 bases, and 15 bases lay between the germline ends.

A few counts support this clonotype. The CDR3 DNA follows: TGTGCCAGCAGTCCCGGGACTTTCTACGAGCAGTACTTC. This encodes CASSPGTFYEQYF. This sequence joins TRBV12-3 or TRBV12-4 and TRBJ2-7, with D perhaps TRBD2 (6 bases). The CDR3 has 13 amino acids. V lost 5 bases to trimming and J lost 3 bases, with 11 bases between them.

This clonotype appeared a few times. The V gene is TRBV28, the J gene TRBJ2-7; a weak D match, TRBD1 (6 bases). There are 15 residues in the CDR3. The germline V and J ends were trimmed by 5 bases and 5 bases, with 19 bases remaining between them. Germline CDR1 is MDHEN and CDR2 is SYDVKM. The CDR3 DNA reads TGTGCCAGCAGTACGTTGGGGGCAGATTCCCACGAGCAGTACTTC. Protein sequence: CASSTLGADSHEQYF.

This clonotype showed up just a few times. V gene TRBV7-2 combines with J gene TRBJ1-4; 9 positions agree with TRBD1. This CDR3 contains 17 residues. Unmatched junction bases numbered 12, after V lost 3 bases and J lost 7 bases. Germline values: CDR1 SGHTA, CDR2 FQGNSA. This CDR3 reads CASSLGQGFGFGEKLFF. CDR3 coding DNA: TGTGCCAGCAGCTTGGGACAGGGATTTGGGTTTGGTGAAAAACTGTTTTTT.

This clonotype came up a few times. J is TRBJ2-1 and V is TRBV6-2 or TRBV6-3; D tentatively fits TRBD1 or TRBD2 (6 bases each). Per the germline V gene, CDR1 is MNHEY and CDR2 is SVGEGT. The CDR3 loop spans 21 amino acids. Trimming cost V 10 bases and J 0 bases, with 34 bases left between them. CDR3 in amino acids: CATHQPLGGGRPYSSYNEQFF. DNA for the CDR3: TGTGCCACACACCAACCTTTAGGGGGAGGCCGTCCTTATAGCTCCTACAATGAGCAGTTCTTC.

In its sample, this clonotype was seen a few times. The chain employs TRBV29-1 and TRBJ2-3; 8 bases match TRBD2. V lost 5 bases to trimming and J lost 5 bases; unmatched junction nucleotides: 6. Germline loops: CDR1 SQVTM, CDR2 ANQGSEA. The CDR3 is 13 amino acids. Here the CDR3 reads CSVRSGGRDTQYF. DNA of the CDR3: TGCAGCGTTCGGAGCGGGGGCAGAGATACGCAGTATTTT.

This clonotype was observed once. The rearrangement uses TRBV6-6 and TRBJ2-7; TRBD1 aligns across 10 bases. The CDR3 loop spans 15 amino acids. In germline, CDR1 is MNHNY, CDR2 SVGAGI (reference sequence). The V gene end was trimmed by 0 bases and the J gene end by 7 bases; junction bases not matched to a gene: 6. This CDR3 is CASSYSTGGSGEQYF. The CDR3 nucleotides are TGTGCCAGCAGTTACTCGACAGGGGGCTCGGGGGAGCAGTACTTC.

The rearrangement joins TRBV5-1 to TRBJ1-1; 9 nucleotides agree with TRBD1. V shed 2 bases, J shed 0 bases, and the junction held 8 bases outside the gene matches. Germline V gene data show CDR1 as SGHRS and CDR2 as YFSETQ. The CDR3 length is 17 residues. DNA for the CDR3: TGCGCCAGCAGCTTAGGACAGGGGCAGGGGATGAACACTGAAGCTTTCTTT. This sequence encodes CASSLGQGQGMNTEAFF. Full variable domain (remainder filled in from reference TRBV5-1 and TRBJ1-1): KAGVTQTPRYLIKTRGQQVTLSCSPISGHRSVSWYQQTPGQGLQFLFEYFSETQRNKGNFPGRFSGRQFSNSRSEMNVSTLELGDSALYLCASSLGQGQGMNTEAFFGQGTRLTVV.

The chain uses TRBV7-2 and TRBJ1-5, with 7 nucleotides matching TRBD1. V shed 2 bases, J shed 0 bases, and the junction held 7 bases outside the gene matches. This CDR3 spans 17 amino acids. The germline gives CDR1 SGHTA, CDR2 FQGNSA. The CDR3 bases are TGTGCCAGCAGCTTAAACAGGGGCGGCAATAGCAATCAGCCCCAGCATTTT. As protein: CASSLNRGGNSNQPQHF.

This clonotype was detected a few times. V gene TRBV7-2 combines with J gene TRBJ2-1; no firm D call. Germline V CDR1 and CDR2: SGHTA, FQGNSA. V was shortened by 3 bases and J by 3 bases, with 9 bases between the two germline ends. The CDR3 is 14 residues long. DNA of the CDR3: TGTGCCAGCAGCTTTGCCCTAATCTACAATGAGCAGTTCTTC. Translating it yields CASSFALIYNEQFF.

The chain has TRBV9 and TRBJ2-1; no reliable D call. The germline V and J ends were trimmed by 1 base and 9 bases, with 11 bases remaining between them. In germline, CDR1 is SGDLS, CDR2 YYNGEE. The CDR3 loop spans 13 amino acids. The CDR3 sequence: CASSVTARGEQFF. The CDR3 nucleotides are TGTGCCAGCAGCGTAACGGCAAGAGGTGAGCAGTTCTTC.

The CDR3 bases are TGTGCCAGCGGGTGGACAGGGACCACAGATACGCAGTATTTT. Translating it yields CASGWTGTTDTQYF. The chain carries TRBV19 and TRBJ2-3, with TRBD1 matching over 8 bases. The CDR3 length is 14 residues. V shed 9 bases, J shed 2 bases, and the junction held 7 bases outside the gene matches. Looked up from germline, CDR1 is LNHDA and CDR2 is SQIVND (reference sequence). Variable domain in full (rest from reference TRBV19 and TRBJ2-3): DGGITQSPKYLFRKEGQNVTLSCEQNLNHDAMYWYRQDPGQGLRLIYYSQIVNDFQKGDIAEGYSVSREKKESFPLTVTSAQKNPTAFYLCASGWTGTTDTQYFGPGTRLTVL.

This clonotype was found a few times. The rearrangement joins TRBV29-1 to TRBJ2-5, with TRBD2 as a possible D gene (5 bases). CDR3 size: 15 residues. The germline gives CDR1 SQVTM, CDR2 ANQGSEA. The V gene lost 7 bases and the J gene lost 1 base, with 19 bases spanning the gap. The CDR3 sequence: CSALTMGSAQETQYF. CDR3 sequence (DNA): TGCAGCGCTCTGACTATGGGTTCCGCCCAAGAGACCCAGTACTTC.

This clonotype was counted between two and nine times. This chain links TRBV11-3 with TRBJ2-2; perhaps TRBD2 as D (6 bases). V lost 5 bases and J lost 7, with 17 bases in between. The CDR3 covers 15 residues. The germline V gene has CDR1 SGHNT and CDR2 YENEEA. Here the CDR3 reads CASSPGGSGIGELFF. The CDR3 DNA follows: TGTGCCAGCAGCCCGGGTGGTAGCGGAATCGGGGAGCTGTTTTTT.

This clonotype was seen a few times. Here the CDR3 DNA reads TGTGCTAGTGGTTTGGTAATCCGGGCAACCTACGAGCAGTACTTC. Protein: CASGLVIRATYEQYF. The chain joins TRBV12-5 to TRBJ2-7; D remains ambiguous. The germline gives CDR1 LGHNT, CDR2 FRNRAP. V lost 0 bases and J 2 bases, leaving 11 bases between the germline ends. This CDR3 is 15 amino acids long.